Listed below are T cell receptor beta chains from one sample, sequenced in a study of T cell responses to AZD1222 COVID-19 vaccine. Here immunoSEQ multiplex PCR was the method, and the copy in TCRdb shows in-frame clones only, minus some. The data contain approximately 28,000 clones, approximately 93% of them singletons. Material: peripheral blood, obtained on day 0 of AZD1222 vaccination. These receptors all stem from an adult in good health. Both conserved end residues are part of each CDR3. Each record gives: J gene, D gene, clone size, V gene, CDR3 DNA, CDR3 protein. The D gene is left open where the match is weak. Only some rows state a clone size, as once, few, many or a class for expanded clones.

TRBJ1-6,TRBD1,.,TRBV30,TGTGCCTGGAGAGAGAGACAGGGGAGTTCACCCCTCCACTTT,CAWRERQGSSPLHF
TRBJ2-2,TRBD2,.,TRBV2,TGTGCCAGCAGTGGGTTAGCGGGAGGGACCGGGGAGCTGTTTTTT,CASSGLAGGTGELFF
TRBJ2-5,TRBD1,.,TRBV29-1,TGCAGCGTTGAGAAGGGGGCCCAAGAGACCCAGTACTTC,CSVEKGAQETQYF
TRBJ2-1,TRBD2,.,TRBV11-3,TGTGCCAGCAGCCGATTAGGGGCGGGAGGGCTCAATGAGCAGTTCTTC,CASSRLGAGGLNEQFF
TRBJ2-1,.,.,TRBV6-6,TGTGCCAGCAGTCTCGGGGAGCAGTTCTTC,CASSLGEQFF
TRBJ2-2,.,.,TRBV5-1,TGCGCCAGCACCTTTACCGGGGAGCTGTTTTTT,CASTFTGELFF
TRBJ2-1,.,.,TRBV4-3,TGCGCCAGCAGCCACGGCAATGAGCAGTTCTTC,CASSHGNEQFF
TRBJ1-2,.,.,TRBV27,TGTGCCAGCAGTTCGCAAGGGGGTTCCTATGGCTACACCTTC,CASSSQGGSYGYTF
TRBJ1-5,.,.,TRBV3-1/TRBV3-2,TGTGCCAGCAGCCAAGGGCGGATCTTGGGACAGCCCCAGCATTTT,CASSQGRILGQPQHF
TRBJ1-2,.,.,TRBV4-3,TGCGCCAGCAGCCAAGATCCGAGAAATAACTATGGCTACACCTTC,CASSQDPRNNYGYTF
TRBJ2-1,.,.,TRBV7-2,TGTGCCAGCAGCTTCGACAAGAGCTCCTACAATGAGCAGTTCTTC,CASSFDKSSYNEQFF
TRBJ1-1,.,.,TRBV6-5,TGTGCCAGCAGTTACGGGTTGTTGAACACTGAAGCTTTCTTT,CASSYGLLNTEAFF
TRBJ2-4,.,few,TRBV4-1,TGCGCCAGCAGCCAAACAGTTCTTTCCTCAAACATTCAGTACTTC,CASSQTVLSSNIQYF
TRBJ1-2,.,.,TRBV12-3/TRBV12-4,TGTGCCAGCAGCCGCGGGCGGTATGGCTACACCTTC,CASSRGRYGYTF
TRBJ2-3,.,few,TRBV28,TGTGCCAGCAGTTCTGGTTCGGTCACAGATACGCAGTATTTT,CASSSGSVTDTQYF
TRBJ2-1,.,once,TRBV6-5,TGTGCCAGCACCCAGTCACTCTTCTCCTACAATGAGCAGTTCTTC,CASTQSLFSYNEQFF
TRBJ2-1,.,.,TRBV19,TGTGCCAGTAGAGCGACAGGTTTGGATGAGCAGTTCTTC,CASRATGLDEQFF
TRBJ2-5,TRBD1,.,TRBV9,TGTGCCAGCAGCGCCGGACAGGGGTTTGCGACCCAGTACTTC,CASSAGQGFATQYF
TRBJ1-1,.,.,TRBV30,TGTGCCTGGAGTCACAGGGTCGAGACTGAAGCTTTCTTT,CAWSHRVETEAFF
TRBJ2-1,TRBD2,.,TRBV3-1/TRBV3-2,TGTGCCAGCAGCCTCAGGGGAACCGGGACTATAATCTCTCCCTTTCCGGGAGGGTTCAATGAGCAGTTCTTC,CASSLRGTGTIISPFPGGFNEQFF
TRBJ2-7,TRBD2,.,TRBV7-9,TGTGCCAGCAGCCCGGGGGGACTAGCGGAAACCTACGAGCAGTACTTC,CASSPGGLAETYEQYF
TRBJ2-1,TRBD2,.,TRBV10-3,TGTGCCATCAGACCCGGGACTAGCGGCATAGTAGGCTCCTACAATGAGCAGTTCTTC,CAIRPGTSGIVGSYNEQFF
TRBJ1-2,.,.,TRBV30,TGTGCCTGGAGTCCGACGACCCACTATGGCTACACCTTC,CAWSPTTHYGYTF
TRBJ2-1,.,.,TRBV19,TGTGCCAGTAGTATAGTAGGAAATGAGCAGTTCTTC,CASSIVGNEQFF
TRBJ1-1,.,.,TRBV12-3/TRBV12-4,TGTGCCAGCAGTTGGGGACCTGGGACTGAAGCTTTCTTT,CASSWGPGTEAFF
TRBJ1-6,.,.,TRBV6-5,TGTGCCAGCAGTTACGGCCGGGGATCACTCCACTTT,CASSYGRGSLHF
TRBJ1-6,.,.,TRBV5-4,TGTGCCAGCAGCATGGGACTGACGAATTCACCCCTCCACTTT,CASSMGLTNSPLHF
TRBJ1-1,.,.,TRBV7-2,TGTGCCAGCAGCCCGTACCTGAACACTGAAGCTTTCTTT,CASSPYLNTEAFF
TRBJ2-3,.,.,TRBV4-2,TGTGCCAGCAGAACGTCAGGGGTGGCAGATACGCAGTATTTT,CASRTSGVADTQYF
TRBJ1-2,.,.,TRBV4-3,TGCGCCAGCAGCCCCCCGGGCAGGGTATCCAACTATGGCTACACCTTC,CASSPPGRVSNYGYTF
TRBJ1-3,.,.,TRBV6-1,TGTGCCAGCAGTGACACTTACGGGGGGCCCTTCTCTGGAAACACCATATATTTT,CASSDTYGGPFSGNTIYF
TRBJ1-2,.,.,TRBV18,TGTGCCAGCTCACTGAGGGACGGAAACTATGGCTACACCTTC,CASSLRDGNYGYTF
TRBJ1-1,TRBD1,.,TRBV5-5,TGTGCCAGCAGCTTGAATTCAGGGGGCACTGAAGCTTTCTTT,CASSLNSGGTEAFF
TRBJ1-4,TRBD1,.,TRBV7-9,TGTGCCAGCACCCGGACAGGGGGCCTTGAAAAACTGTTTTTT,CASTRTGGLEKLFF
TRBJ1-2,TRBD1,once,TRBV6-5,TGTGCCAGCAGTTCGGACAGGGGGCTTGGGGGCTACACCTTC,CASSSDRGLGGYTF